The present entry profiles one TCR beta chain with its context. Its antigen remains unknown. This entry belongs to a study of T cells in Graves' hyperthyroidism and ophthalmopathy. Background on the study: It was at initial diagnosis, before any treatment, that peripheral blood was collected. Study-wide results and caveats: Ophthalmopathy cases were set apart from stable hyperthyroidism by a 13 V-J model.

Using RNA transcripts as the source, TCR beta CDR3 regions were amplified. In the first-round RT-PCR of the TCR CDR3, the HTBI primer set was used. In TCRdb, the multiplex PCR reads were re-called with MiXCR into one record per CDR3 protein. Altogether around 450,000 distinct CDR3 sequences are present, approximately 15% being singletons, with the ten largest covering 5% to 6.5%. Criteria for exclusion of patients were uncontrolled infection, other autoimmune disease, pregnancy or lactation. Diagnoses were established using clinical symptoms, serum thyroxine and TRAb, thyroid ultrasound and orbital computed tomography. The sequenced sample was blood. This clonotype was sampled from a woman aged 18 to 35 with Graves' hyperthyroidism.

The CDR3 sequence is CASSQGTLAAIYEQYF. CDR3 bases: TGTGCCAGCAGCCAAGGTACGCTAGCGGCGATCTACGAGCAGTACTTC. The rearrangement uses TRBV3-1 and TRBJ2-7, with 7 bases matching TRBD2. Germline V gives CDR1 LGHDT, CDR2 YNNKEL (reference sequence). The CDR3 consists of 16 residues. The V segment lost 1 base and the J segment 3 bases; nucleotides outside the gene matches: 9.